This T cell receptor beta chain was retrieved from a study of T cell responses to AZD1222 COVID-19 vaccine. Study-level findings and limits: Most donors were white British, females outnumbered males, and clonal diversity was possibly underestimated. Without day 14 samples, only post-peak T cell repertoires were studied. After two AZD1222 doses, spike-specific TCR breadth and depth rose versus day 0.

The table came from immunoSEQ multiplex PCR; TCRdb's copy has only in-frame clones and leaves some out. The profile shows approximately 68,000 clones, about nine tenths of them singletons. The germline CDR1 and CDR2 sequences are KGHSH and LQKENI. Deletions cut 3 bases from V and 10 bases from J, with 19 bases between. The CDR3 sequence is 15 residues long. Points on this clone: Antigen unknown.

Sequenced here: peripheral blood, sampled on day 0 of AZD1222 vaccination. The TCR comes from an adult in good health. The chain is built from TRBV18 and TRBJ2-1; D is possibly TRBD2 (6 bases). The CDR3 region is CASSPLGTIREEQFF. The CDR3, as DNA: TGTGCCAGCTCACCTCTTGGCACTATCCGGGAGGAGCAGTTCTTC.